Each of the 6 T cell receptor beta chains below was sequenced from the same sample in a study of long-term antiretroviral therapy in people with HIV. The run of the v3.0 immunoSEQ assay was at survey level. The assay was immunoSEQ multiplex PCR, and TCRdb's table has in-frame clones only and misses some. The repertoire holds 30,000 or so clones, with 84% as singletons. The sample was unsorted PBMCs, taken 0.4 years after starting antiretroviral therapy. These TCRs come from a man between 18 and 29 years old with HIV.

The chain uses TRBV7-8 and TRBJ2-1; D might be TRBD1 or TRBD2, each matching 5 bases. CDR1 is SGHVS and CDR2 is FQNEAQ in the germline V gene. CDR3 length equals 17 residues. Deletions cut 3 bases from V and 0 bases from J, with 15 bases between. This CDR3 is CASSLSSGTASYNEQFF. CDR3 bases: TGTGCCAGCAGCTTGTCATCCGGGACGGCCTCCTACAATGAGCAGTTCTTC.

This chain links TRBV4-1 with TRBJ1-1; tentatively, D is TRBD1 (5 bases). This CDR3 has 17 amino acids. Germline-derived CDR1 and CDR2 are MGHRA and YSYEKL. Trimming stripped 5 bases from V and 0 bases from J, with 19 bases between. CDR3 loop: CASSDIRGRAMNTEAFF. As DNA, the CDR3 is TGCGCCAGCAGCGACATTAGGGGCAGGGCTATGAACACTGAAGCTTTCTTT.

V and J are TRBV4-3 and TRBJ2-1; D is tentatively TRBD1 or TRBD2 (5 bases each). Germline-derived CDR1 and CDR2 are LGHNA and YSLEER. The V gene lost 0 bases and the J gene lost 6 bases, with 12 bases spanning the gap. CDR3 length equals 15 residues. The CDR3 sequence is CASSQEPGPSNEQFF. The CDR3 DNA is TGCGCCAGCAGCCAAGAACCGGGACCGAGCAATGAGCAGTTCTTC.

The chain employs TRBV15 and TRBJ1-1; D gene uncertain. The germline V gene encodes CDR1 LNHNV and CDR2 YYDKDF (reference sequence). Trimming removed 6 bases at V and 1 base at J, with 9 bases between. The length of the CDR3 is 13 residues. The CDR3 spells CATREETNTEAFF. The CDR3 coding sequence is TGTGCCACCAGAGAGGAAACGAACACTGAAGCTTTCTTT.

This clone came up a few times. This chain connects TRBV12-5 to TRBJ1-4; 10 nucleotides align to TRBD1. The V and J ends lost 1 base and 8 bases, in that order; junction bases with no gene match: 4. This CDR3 region has 15 residues. Germline loops: CDR1 LGHNT, CDR2 FRNRAP. For the CDR3, the DNA is TGTGCTAGTGGTTTGGACGGGACAGGGGAAGAAAAACTGTTTTTT. Protein product: CASGLDGTGEEKLFF.

This sequence joins TRBV19 and TRBJ2-7; D gene unclear. The CDR3 loop spans 11 amino acids. From germline, CDR1 is LNHDA and CDR2 SQIVND (reference sequence). V lost 9 bases and J 5 bases, leaving 11 bases between the germline ends. The chain's CDR3 is CASSDHNEQYF. The CDR3 nucleotides read TGTGCCAGCAGCGACCATAACGAGCAGTACTTC.